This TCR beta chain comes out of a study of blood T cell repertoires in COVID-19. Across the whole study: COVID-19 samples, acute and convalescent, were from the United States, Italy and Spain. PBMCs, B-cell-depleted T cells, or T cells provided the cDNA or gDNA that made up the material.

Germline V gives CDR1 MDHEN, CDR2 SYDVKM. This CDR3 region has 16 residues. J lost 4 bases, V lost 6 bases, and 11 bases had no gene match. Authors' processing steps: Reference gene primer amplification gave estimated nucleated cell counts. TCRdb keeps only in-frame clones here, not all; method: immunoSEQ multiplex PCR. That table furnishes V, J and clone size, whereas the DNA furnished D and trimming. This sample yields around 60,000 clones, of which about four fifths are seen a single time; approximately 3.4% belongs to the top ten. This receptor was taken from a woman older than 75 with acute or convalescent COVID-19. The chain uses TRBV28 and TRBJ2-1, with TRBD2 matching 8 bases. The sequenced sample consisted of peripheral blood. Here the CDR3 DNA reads TGTGCCAGCAGATCCGAGCGGGAGAGACAATACAATGAGCAGTTCTTC. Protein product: CASRSERERQYNEQFF.